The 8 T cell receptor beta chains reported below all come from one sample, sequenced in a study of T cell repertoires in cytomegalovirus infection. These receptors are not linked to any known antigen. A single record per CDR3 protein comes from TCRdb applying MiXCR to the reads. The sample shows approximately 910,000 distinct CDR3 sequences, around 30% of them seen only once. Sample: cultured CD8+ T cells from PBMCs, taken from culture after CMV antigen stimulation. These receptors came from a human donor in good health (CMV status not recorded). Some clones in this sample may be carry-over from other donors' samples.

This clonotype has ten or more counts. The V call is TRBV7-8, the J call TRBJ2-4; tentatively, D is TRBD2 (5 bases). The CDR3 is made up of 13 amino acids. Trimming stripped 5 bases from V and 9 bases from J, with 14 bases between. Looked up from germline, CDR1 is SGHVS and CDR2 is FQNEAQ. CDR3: CASSPRGYSIQYF. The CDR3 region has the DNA TGTGCCAGCAGCCCACGGGGTTACAGCATTCAGTACTTC.

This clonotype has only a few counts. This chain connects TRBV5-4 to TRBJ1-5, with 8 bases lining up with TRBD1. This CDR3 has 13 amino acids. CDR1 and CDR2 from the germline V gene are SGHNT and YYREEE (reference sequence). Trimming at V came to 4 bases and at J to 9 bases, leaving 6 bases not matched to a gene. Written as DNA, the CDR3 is TGTGCCAGCAGCGGAGGACAGGGTTGGCCCCAGCATTTT. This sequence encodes CASSGGQGWPQHF.

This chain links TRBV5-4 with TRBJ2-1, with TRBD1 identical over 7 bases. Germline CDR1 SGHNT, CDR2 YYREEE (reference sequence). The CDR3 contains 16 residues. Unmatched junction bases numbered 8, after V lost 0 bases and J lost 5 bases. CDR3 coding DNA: TGTGCCAGCAGCTTGGTTGGCCAGGGGGTTAACAATGAGCAGTTCTTC. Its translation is CASSLVGQGVNNEQFF.

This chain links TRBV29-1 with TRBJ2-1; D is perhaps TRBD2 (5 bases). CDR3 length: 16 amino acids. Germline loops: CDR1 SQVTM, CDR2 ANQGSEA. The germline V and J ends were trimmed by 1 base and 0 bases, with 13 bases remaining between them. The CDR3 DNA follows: TGCAGCGTTGAAGGAGGAGTGCGGGTCTCCTACAATGAGCAGTTCTTC. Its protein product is CSVEGGVRVSYNEQFF.

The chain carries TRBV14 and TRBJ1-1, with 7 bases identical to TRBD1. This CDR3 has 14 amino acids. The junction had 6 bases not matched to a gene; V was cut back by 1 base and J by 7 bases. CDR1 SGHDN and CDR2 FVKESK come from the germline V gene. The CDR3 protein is CASSQVEGAGEAFF. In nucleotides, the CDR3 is TGTGCCAGCAGCCAAGTTGAGGGGGCCGGTGAAGCTTTCTTT.

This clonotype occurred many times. The CDR3: CASNPARRGGETQYF. The CDR3 region has the DNA TGTGCCAGCAACCCCGCTAGGAGGGGTGGAGAGACCCAGTACTTC. The chain joins TRBV7-2 to TRBJ2-5; maybe TRBD2 (6 bases). CDR1 is SGHTA, CDR2 FQGNSA, per germline. The ends were cut back, 7 bases at V and 4 bases at J, with 19 bases in the middle. This CDR3 spans 15 amino acids.

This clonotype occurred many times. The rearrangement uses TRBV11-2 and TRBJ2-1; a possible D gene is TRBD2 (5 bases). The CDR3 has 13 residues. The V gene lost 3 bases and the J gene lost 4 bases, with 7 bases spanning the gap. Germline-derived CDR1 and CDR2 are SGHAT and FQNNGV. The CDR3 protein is CASSFTRYNEQFF. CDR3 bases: TGTGCCAGCAGCTTCACTAGATACAATGAGCAGTTCTTC.

Here the CDR3 reads CASSPGDGWDGYTF. CDR3 coding DNA: TGTGCCAGCAGCCCCGGGGACGGTTGGGATGGCTACACCTTC. The V gene is TRBV7-8, the J gene TRBJ1-2; a weak D match, TRBD1 (5 bases). The V gene lost 5 bases and the J gene lost 6 bases, with 16 bases spanning the gap. This CDR3 spans 14 amino acids. Germline-derived CDR1 and CDR2 are SGHVS and FQNEAQ.